This T cell receptor beta chain originates from a study of blood T cell repertoires in COVID-19. Overall study: Both acute and convalescent COVID-19 samples were obtained from the United States, Italy and Spain.

This clone has more than one count but fewer than ten. As processed by the authors: Amplification with reference gene primers provided the estimates of nucleated cell counts. Method: immunoSEQ multiplex PCR; TCRdb's copy keeps in-frame clones and lacks some. V and J calls and clone size come straight from that table; D and trimming were deduced from the DNA. Of roughly 49,000 clones in the sample, roughly 84% are singletons; the top ten hold around 1.5%. The CDR3 is 16 amino acids. V lost 3 bases and J lost 7; bases outside the gene matches: 9. The germline gives CDR1 MGHRA, CDR2 YSYEKL. The rearrangement joins TRBV4-1 to TRBJ2-2; 9 bases agree with TRBD1. Sequencing input: peripheral blood. This TCR came from a man in his fifties with acute or convalescent COVID-19. The CDR3 loop reads CASSHDWTGAHGELFF. As DNA, the CDR3 is TGCGCCAGCAGCCATGACTGGACAGGGGCCCACGGGGAGCTGTTTTTT.